This TCR beta chain came from a study of blood T cell repertoires in COVID-19. Study summary: Sample material is recorded as cDNA or gDNA derived from T cells, B-cell-depleted T cells, or PBMCs.

This clone was counted once. Germline trimming cut 5 bases from V and 6 bases from J; bases unmatched to any gene: 11. Germline CDR1 reads SGHRS; CDR2 reads YFSETQ. The CDR3 extends over 15 amino acids. The authors' processing: Amplification from reference gene primers served as the basis for estimated nucleated cell counts. This table comes from immunoSEQ multiplex PCR, and its TCRdb copy is limited to in-frame clones, with some not included. That table gives V, J and clone size, and the DNA gave D and trimming. Of about 220,000 clones listed, roughly 84% are singletons. The sequencing sample was made of peripheral blood. The chain has TRBV5-1 and TRBJ2-1; 7 bases line up with TRBD2. The source is a man between 45 and 60 years old who had recovered from COVID-19. The CDR3 loop is CASREEASGVNEQFF. CDR3 DNA sequence: TGCGCCAGCAGGGAGGAGGCTAGCGGTGTCAATGAGCAGTTCTTC.